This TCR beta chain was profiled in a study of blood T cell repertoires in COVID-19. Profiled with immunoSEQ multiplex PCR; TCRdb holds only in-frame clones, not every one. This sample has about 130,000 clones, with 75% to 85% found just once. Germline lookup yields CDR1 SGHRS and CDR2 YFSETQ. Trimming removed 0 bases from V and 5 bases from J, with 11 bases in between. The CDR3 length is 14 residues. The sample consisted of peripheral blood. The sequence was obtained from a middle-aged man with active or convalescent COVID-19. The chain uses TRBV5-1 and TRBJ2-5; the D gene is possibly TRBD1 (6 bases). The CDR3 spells CASSLAGQGETQYF. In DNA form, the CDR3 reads TGCGCCAGCAGCTTGGCGGGACAAGGCGAGACCCAGTACTTC.